The text below deals with one T cell receptor (beta chain). What this receptor recognizes is not known. Per-base qualities were not stored, and no clone one base away is much larger. These data belong to a study of radiation and T cells in renal cell carcinoma (dated by TCRdb to 2018 to 2021). Looking at the study overall: Samples were obtained from a clinical trial, in which 15 Gy stereotactic body radiation therapy was delivered to primary renal cell carcinomas and nephrectomy was performed 4 weeks later. In total, 50 or so samples underwent TCR beta sequencing: 25 or so tumors plus 27 peripheral blood samples. Across all 50 or so samples, 4,016,671 unique CDR3 nucleotide sequences, encoding 2,658,974 unique CDR3 amino acid sequences, were identified.

Unmatched junction bases come to 7, with V trimmed by 5 bases and J by 4 bases. CDR1 and CDR2 (SGHAT, FQNNGV) derive from the germline V gene. The CDR3 numbers 15 residues from cysteine through phenylalanine. Only the CDR3 part of the read is kept: 45 bases, read in frame from the first base. General findings and caveats noted by the study authors: Tracking of blood repertoire dynamics stopped at roughly 4 weeks after treatment, with no follow-up past that point. Because pretreatment tumor biopsies were not available, the study could not determine whether clonotypes were already present within the tumor at baseline. An increase in top tumor clonotypes in blood was observed from baseline to 2 weeks post-radiation, followed by contraction by 4 weeks, which was taken to suggest transient expansion of tumor-resident clones. Because the trial had a single-armed design, the trial could not examine how radiation dose or scheduling affected the TCR repertoire.

Sample time point, as interpreted from the label and publication: blood 2 weeks post-SBRT. The treatment or condition label, as the study defines it: 15 Gy SBRT to primary tumor, nephrectomy 4 weeks later. To follow tumor-enriched clonotypes, serial peripheral blood was collected from radiation-treated patients at baseline and at 2 weeks and 4 weeks after SBRT. Every patient's renal cell carcinoma showed clear cell pathology. Genomic DNA for TCR sequencing was prepared using the QIAamp DNA Blood Mini Kit (Qiagen). The analyses included just those samples that passed every quality control check. The immunoSEQ kit was used, according to the manufacturer's recommendations, to generate TCR beta libraries from genomic DNA. Library preparation used a first multiplex PCR with proprietary primers, then a second PCR adding unique barcodes, with bead cleanups after each round. Each sample batch included a kit-provided positive control reaction and a negative control reaction. The final libraries were assessed on an Agilent 4200 TapeStation D1000 ScreenTape, pooled by volume, and quantified by qPCR. Sequencing was performed on an Illumina NextSeq500 with a MidOutput 150-cycle cartridge, and 156 Read1 and 15 Index1 cycles were run with kit custom primers. The pooled library was loaded at 0.8 to 1 pM, with a roughly 18% PhiX control spiked in. The paper's data handling went like this. Vendor-processed data were analyzed in R, and a clonotype was defined as all T cells sharing the same CDR3 nucleotide sequence. For clone abundance analyses, frequencies were normalized to the 10,000 most abundant clones per sample. Public T cell clones, which averaged fewer than five per sample, were removed prior to analysis. An abundance difference of at least 32-fold between compartments was the criterion for calling clonotypes tumor-enriched or baseline blood-enriched. A beta-binomial differential abundance model was applied to find clonotypes that expanded or contracted between blood time points. Tumor-blood repertoire similarity was measured with the Baroni-Urbani and Buser coefficient, and groups were compared using two-tailed Wilcoxon tests in R. Imported from immuneACCESS, the table was reduced by TCRdb to in-frame sequences with V and J called. These copies leave out some clones; in studies compared against another copy, an unresolved V gene accounts for under half, and the cause of the remainder is not known. V, J and clone size reflect that table, while D and trimming were determined from the DNA. The sample records fewer than 55,000 clones, 75% to 90% of which are singletons. The ten largest clones take up around 28% of the sample.

The rearrangement combines TRBV11-2 with TRBJ2-2, and 7 bases in between align with TRBD2. This specimen consisted of blood, obtained from a patient whose treatment included radiotherapy and nephrectomy. The receptor was isolated from a woman aged 70-85 years with renal cell carcinoma. The CDR3 protein: CASSNLAASTGELFF. The DNA reads TGTGCCAGCAGCAATCTAGCGGCGAGCACCGGGGAGCTGTTTTTT.